This T cell receptor beta chain was sequenced during a study of response to subunit inactivated influenza vaccine. Broader study findings: Few new T cells, the authors suggested, are recruited by each seasonal influenza vaccination.

Germline V gene lookup returns CDR1 DFQATT and CDR2 SNEGSKA (reference sequence). The ends were cut back, 6 bases at V and 6 bases at J, with 14 bases in the middle. The CDR3 runs 13 residues. TCRdb re-called the RT-PCR reads through MiXCR, storing one row per CDR3 protein. The sample holds more than 600,000 distinct CDR3 sequences, around a sixth seen once. A note on this clonotype: What it recognizes is unknown.

The source was PBMCs from blood, collected approximately 5 days after vaccination. This clonotype was sampled from a man aged 45-60 years who received an inactivated influenza vaccine. The chain employs TRBV20-1 and TRBJ1-4, with TRBD1 as a possible D gene (5 bases). This chain's CDR3 is CSASPGLDEKLFF. For the CDR3, the DNA is TGCAGTGCAAGCCCAGGGCTTGATGAAAAACTGTTTTTT.